What follows describes a single T cell receptor (beta chain). This clone occurred once. Its specific antigen is unknown. Base qualities were left out, and no much larger clone turns up one base away. This record belongs to a study of blood T cell repertoires in COVID-19 (dated by TCRdb to about 2020). At the level of the whole study: Samples from collaborators originated in the United States, Italy and Spain and spanned both the acute and convalescent phases of COVID-19. The prospective study material was composed of cDNA or gDNA derived from T cells, B-cell-depleted T cells, or PBMCs. The dataset comprised deeply sampled blood TCRbeta repertoires from subjects exposed to, actively infected with, or recovered from COVID-19. A freely available public database, intended as a resource for researchers studying the immune response to SARS-CoV-2, is where the repertoires were released. The samples were drawn from the first 160 participants of the ongoing ImmuneRACE study and from roughly 1,300 subjects provided by 6 global collaborators. Sample metadata almost always included a de-identified subject ID, COVID-19 status, age in years and sex. Where HLA class I and class II types were available, the types were taken from metadata supplied by the sample provider, not from assay-based typing. The full study reports these points: Clinical and demographic metadata were provided uncurated, with the amount varying by source and participant.

CDR1 and CDR2 are drawn from the germline V gene: SGHRS, YFSETQ. Relative to germline, V is 3 bases shorter and J is 7 bases shorter, with 14 bases between their ends. Spanning cysteine to phenylalanine, the CDR3 consists of 14 amino acids. Only CDR3 DNA is held: 42 bases, read in frame from base 1. The collaborating institutions used their own protocols to collect whole blood in K2EDTA tubes. For TCRbeta analysis, collaborator samples were shipped as frozen whole blood, as isolated PBMCs, or as DNA extracted from either sample type. TCRbeta CDR3 regions were amplified from genomic DNA using the immunoSEQ Assay, a bias-controlled multiplex PCR. The authors' analysis ran thus. Nucleated cell counts per sample were estimated from amplification of reference gene primers within the assay. To quantify the absolute abundance of each unique TCRbeta CDR3 rearrangement, sequence reads were collapsed and filtered. For each sample, productive Simpson clonality was calculated as the square root of Simpson's diversity index over productive rearrangements. What TCRdb holds here is the immuneACCESS table cut down to in-frame rearrangements. Part of the clones is not present; checked against another copy, under half of the missing clones reflect an unresolved V gene, and the others are unexplained. V, J and clone size are taken as reported in that table, and D and trimming were inferred from the DNA itself. This sample is represented by about 160,000 clones; over 80% of them were singletons. The top ten hold roughly 9.2% of the sample.

The sequence links TRBV5-1 to TRBJ2-1; tentative D gene TRBD1, with 6 bases matching. The sequence derives from a woman of 80 years or more with active or convalescent COVID-19. Sequencing used peripheral blood. The DNA sequence is given as TGCGCCAGCAGCTCTCTTTTAACAGGGAATGAGCAGTTCTTC. The resulting protein is CASSSLLTGNEQFF.